This T cell receptor beta chain was obtained from a study of regulatory T cells in long-lasting Graves disease. CDR3-region Arm-PCR and iRepertoire HTBI primers produced the TCR beta libraries. TCRdb used MiXCR to reprocess the multiplex PCR reads, holding one entry per CDR3 protein. In the table there are some 330,000 distinct CDR3 sequences, roughly 20% of which are singletons. The germline CDR1 and CDR2 sequences are SEHNR and FQNEAQ (reference sequence). Trimming pared 4 bases from V and 2 bases from J, leaving 14 bases between. The CDR3 consists of 15 residues. This clonotype was detected a few times. The time point here: persistent/refractory GD, antithyroid drugs over 5 years with positive TRAb. PBMC RNA was the source of the TCR library.

This sequence was found in a woman aged 40 to 49 with Graves disease. The J gene is TRBJ2-5, the V gene TRBV7-9; the D gene is possibly TRBD1 (6 bases). The sample here was peripheral blood mononuclear cells (PBMCs), taken when the disease was refractory, from a patient treated with antithyroid drugs. The CDR3 region has the DNA TGTGCCAGCAGCTACCAGAAGGGGGTTCAAGAGACCCAGTACTTC. Amino acids: CASSYQKGVQETQYF.